This TCR beta chain was captured by sequencing in a study of cytomegalovirus exposure and HLA in healthy donors. The study ran its PCR with 60 Vbeta and 13 Jbeta primers. Sequenced by immunoSEQ multiplex PCR; TCRdb stores in-frame clones only, minus some. Of roughly 100,000 clones listed, approximately 80% are singletons. CDR3 length: 14 amino acids. V lost 3 bases to trimming and J lost 4 bases, with 14 bases between them. CDR1 SGHDT and CDR2 YYEEEE come from the germline V gene. In this sample, this clone turned up a few times. The rearrangement uses TRBV5-6 and TRBJ2-7; tentatively, D is TRBD2 (6 bases). The specimen sequenced was PBMCs. The clonotype was recovered from a male donor in good health and CMV-seronegative. The CDR3, as DNA: TGTGCCAGCAGCTCGGCCGGGAGACTGTACGAGCAGTACTTC. It codes for CASSSAGRLYEQYF. Full variable domain (outside the CDR3, taken from reference TRBV5-6 and TRBJ2-7): DAGVTQSPTHLIKTRGQQVTLRCSPKSGHDTVSWYQQALGQGPQFIFQYYEEEERQRGNFPDRFSGHQFPNYSSELNVNALLLGDSALYLCASSSAGRLYEQYFGPGTRLTVT.